This is a list of T cell receptor beta chains from one sample in a study of T cells in Graves' hyperthyroidism and ophthalmopathy. TCRdb itself ran the multiplex PCR reads through MiXCR, one entry per CDR3 protein. The table has a few hundred thousand distinct CDR3 sequences, approximately 14% seen once; the top ten hold about 15%. Sequencing input: blood. These receptor sequences come from a woman between 40 and 50 years old with Graves' hyperthyroidism. The CDR3 runs from the conserved cysteine through the conserved F or W. Each record gives: clone size, J gene, D gene, V gene, CDR3 DNA, CDR3 protein. D genes are given only for firm matches. Size is omitted from some rows. Given values are once, few, many or a class for expanded clones.

clone size: many; J gene: TRBJ2-2; D gene: TRBD2; V gene: TRBV20-1; CDR3 DNA: TGCAGTGCTAGAGATGGGCGGGAGGCGATGACCGGGGAGCTGTTTTTT; CDR3 protein: CSARDGREAMTGELFF
clone size: many; J gene: TRBJ1-5; D gene: TRBD1; V gene: TRBV30; CDR3 DNA: TGTGCCTGGAGTTCGACAGGGGATAGTCAGCCCCAGCATTTT; CDR3 protein: CAWSSTGDSQPQHF
clone size: few; J gene: TRBJ1-2; D gene: TRBD1; V gene: TRBV4-1; CDR3 DNA: TGCGCCAGCAGCCAACCCACCAGGGGGCGAGGCTATGGCTACACCTTC; CDR3 protein: CASSQPTRGRGYGYTF
clone size: many; J gene: TRBJ2-1; D gene: -; V gene: TRBV28; CDR3 DNA: TGTGCCAGCAGTTTATTGTCAGCCGGGAGACTAAGCAGTGAGCAGTTCTTC; CDR3 protein: CASSLLSAGRLSSEQFF
clone size: -; J gene: TRBJ2-5; D gene: -; V gene: TRBV24-1; CDR3 DNA: TGTGCCACCAGTGATTTGACGAGGCAAGAGACCCAGTACTTC; CDR3 protein: CATSDLTRQETQYF
clone size: many; J gene: TRBJ2-3; D gene: -; V gene: TRBV5-5; CDR3 DNA: TGTGCCAGCAGCACCGGACACCTCACAGATACGCAGTATTTT; CDR3 protein: CASSTGHLTDTQYF
clone size: -; J gene: TRBJ1-2; D gene: -; V gene: TRBV9; CDR3 DNA: TGTGCCAGCACTTCGTCGGGCACAGAAGCTAACTATGGCTACACCTTC; CDR3 protein: CASTSSGTEANYGYTF
clone size: -; J gene: TRBJ2-1; D gene: -; V gene: TRBV29-1; CDR3 DNA: TGCAGCGTCTTTTGGGCCTCCTCCTACAATGAGCAGTTCTTC; CDR3 protein: CSVFWASSYNEQFF
clone size: many; J gene: TRBJ1-2; D gene: -; V gene: TRBV5-5; CDR3 DNA: TGTGCCAGCAGCTTGGAAACAGGTCTGAACTATGGCTACACCTTC; CDR3 protein: CASSLETGLNYGYTF
clone size: many; J gene: TRBJ2-2; D gene: -; V gene: TRBV11-1; CDR3 DNA: TGTGCCAGCAGCCCCTCCCTCAACGGGGCACTGTTTTTT; CDR3 protein: CASSPSLNGALFF
clone size: many; J gene: TRBJ2-4; D gene: TRBD1; V gene: TRBV7-2; CDR3 DNA: TGTGCCAGCAGCCCCGCGTTAACAGGGGAGATTCAGTACTTC; CDR3 protein: CASSPALTGEIQYF
clone size: -; J gene: TRBJ2-1; D gene: -; V gene: TRBV27; CDR3 DNA: TGTGCCAGCACTAGAAACAGTGAGCAGTTCTTC; CDR3 protein: CASTRNSEQFF
clone size: many; J gene: TRBJ2-1; D gene: TRBD2; V gene: TRBV20-1; CDR3 DNA: TGCAGTGCTAGAGTCAGTAATAGCGGGATTAAGAATGAGCAGTTCTTC; CDR3 protein: CSARVSNSGIKNEQFF
clone size: few; J gene: TRBJ2-7; D gene: TRBD1; V gene: TRBV6-4; CDR3 DNA: TGTGCCAGCAGTGACTCGCCAGGGGGTGAGCAGTACTTC; CDR3 protein: CASSDSPGGEQYF
clone size: many; J gene: TRBJ2-7; D gene: -; V gene: TRBV5-1; CDR3 DNA: TGCGCCAGCAGCTTGTCGGGGGACACCTACGAGCAGTACTTC; CDR3 protein: CASSLSGDTYEQYF
clone size: -; J gene: TRBJ2-1; D gene: TRBD1; V gene: TRBV12-3/TRBV12-4; CDR3 DNA: TGTGCCAGCAACCCCCCGGGACAGGGGGCGGGTGAGCAGTTCTTC; CDR3 protein: CASNPPGQGAGEQFF
clone size: few; J gene: TRBJ1-6; D gene: -; V gene: TRBV20-1; CDR3 DNA: TGCAGTGCTAGACCGGGACCCCAGAGTGGCTCCTATAATTCACCCCTCCACTTT; CDR3 protein: CSARPGPQSGSYNSPLHF
clone size: many; J gene: TRBJ1-1; D gene: -; V gene: TRBV7-9; CDR3 DNA: TGTGCCAGCAGCTTAGTAGGGGAAACTGAAGCTTTCTTT; CDR3 protein: CASSLVGETEAFF
clone size: -; J gene: TRBJ1-1; D gene: -; V gene: TRBV20-1; CDR3 DNA: TGCAGTGCTAGTGGGCTTCCGAACACTGAAGCTTTCTTT; CDR3 protein: CSASGLPNTEAFF
clone size: many; J gene: TRBJ2-2; D gene: -; V gene: TRBV5-5; CDR3 DNA: TGTGCCAGCAGTCATACAACCGGGGAGCTGTTTTTT; CDR3 protein: CASSHTTGELFF
clone size: many; J gene: TRBJ2-1; D gene: TRBD1; V gene: TRBV6-1; CDR3 DNA: TGTGCCAGCAGTAGCTTCAGGGGGAACGAGCAGTTCTTC; CDR3 protein: CASSSFRGNEQFF
clone size: many; J gene: TRBJ2-1; D gene: TRBD2; V gene: TRBV3-1; CDR3 DNA: TGTGCCAGCAGCCAAGAATTACTAGCGGGAGGTAATGAGCAGTTCTTC; CDR3 protein: CASSQELLAGGNEQFF
clone size: many; J gene: TRBJ2-7; D gene: -; V gene: TRBV20-1; CDR3 DNA: TGCAGTGGACGCAGGGGCTACGAGCAGTACTTC; CDR3 protein: CSGRRGYEQYF
clone size: -; J gene: TRBJ2-6; D gene: -; V gene: TRBV9; CDR3 DNA: TGTGCCAGCAGCGGAGACTCTGGGGCCAACGTCCTGACTTTC; CDR3 protein: CASSGDSGANVLTF
clone size: few; J gene: TRBJ1-2; D gene: TRBD1; V gene: TRBV6-1; CDR3 DNA: TGTGCCAGCAAGGGACAGGTGTTTTCTAACTATGGCTACACCTTC; CDR3 protein: CASKGQVFSNYGYTF
clone size: -; J gene: TRBJ1-6; D gene: -; V gene: TRBV5-1; CDR3 DNA: TGCGCCAGCAGCGCCGGGGGGGATTCACCCCTCCACTTT; CDR3 protein: CASSAGGDSPLHF
clone size: many; J gene: TRBJ2-3; D gene: -; V gene: TRBV6-1; CDR3 DNA: TGTGCCAGCAGTACCGGGACGGTGAGCACAGATACGCAGTATTTT; CDR3 protein: CASSTGTVSTDTQYF
clone size: -; J gene: TRBJ2-5; D gene: TRBD1; V gene: TRBV30; CDR3 DNA: TGTGCCTGGAGCCAGACAGGGTCCCAAGAGACCCAGTACTTC; CDR3 protein: CAWSQTGSQETQYF
clone size: many; J gene: TRBJ2-1; D gene: -; V gene: TRBV11-3; CDR3 DNA: TGTGCCAGCAGCTTAGATTCGGCGAGCTCCTACAATGAGCAGTTCTTC; CDR3 protein: CASSLDSASSYNEQFF
clone size: many; J gene: TRBJ2-2; D gene: -; V gene: TRBV5-1; CDR3 DNA: TGCGCCAGCAGCTTGGTTTCCGGGACAACTAACACCGGGGAGCTGTTTTTT; CDR3 protein: CASSLVSGTTNTGELFF
clone size: many; J gene: TRBJ2-1; D gene: TRBD1; V gene: TRBV27; CDR3 DNA: TGTGCCAGCAGGACTTCAGGGGGCAGGTGGAATGAGCAGTTCTTC; CDR3 protein: CASRTSGGRWNEQFF
clone size: many; J gene: TRBJ2-7; D gene: TRBD1; V gene: TRBV20-1; CDR3 DNA: TGCAGTGCTAGTAGGGACAGCTTATTCTCCTACGAGCAGTACTTC; CDR3 protein: CSASRDSLFSYEQYF
clone size: -; J gene: TRBJ2-1; D gene: -; V gene: TRBV18; CDR3 DNA: TGTGCCAGCTCACCACGATCCAGTCTAGGACAGAACTCCTACAATGAGCAGTTCTTC; CDR3 protein: CASSPRSSLGQNSYNEQFF
clone size: -; J gene: TRBJ1-4; D gene: -; V gene: TRBV9; CDR3 DNA: TGTGCCAGCAGCCCCAGAGGGCTAATGGATGAAAAACTGTTTTTT; CDR3 protein: CASSPRGLMDEKLFF
clone size: -; J gene: TRBJ2-7; D gene: -; V gene: TRBV2; CDR3 DNA: TGTGCCAGCAGTGAGATCGAGCAGTACTTC; CDR3 protein: CASSEIEQYF
clone size: -; J gene: TRBJ1-6; D gene: TRBD1; V gene: TRBV7-2; CDR3 DNA: TGTGCCAGCAGCCCGGACAGGATGGCCTATACACCCCTCCACTTT; CDR3 protein: CASSPDRMAYTPLHF
clone size: few; J gene: TRBJ2-6; D gene: TRBD1; V gene: TRBV12-3/TRBV12-4; CDR3 DNA: TGTGCCAGCAGTCCGGGACAGGGGACGCTCTCGCCTGGGGCCAACGTCCTGACTTTC; CDR3 protein: CASSPGQGTLSPGANVLTF
clone size: many; J gene: TRBJ2-4; D gene: -; V gene: TRBV27; CDR3 DNA: TGTGCCAGCAGTCCCGGGACAGTCGGGAGAAACATTCAGTACTTC; CDR3 protein: CASSPGTVGRNIQYF
clone size: many; J gene: TRBJ2-1; D gene: TRBD2; V gene: TRBV7-3; CDR3 DNA: TGTGCCAGCAGTAGCGGGACCTGGGATGAGCAGTTCTTC; CDR3 protein: CASSSGTWDEQFF
clone size: many; J gene: TRBJ1-6; D gene: TRBD1; V gene: TRBV30; CDR3 DNA: TGTGCCTGGAATGGACAGGGCTCTTCACCCCTCCACTTT; CDR3 protein: CAWNGQGSSPLHF
clone size: many; J gene: TRBJ1-1; D gene: -; V gene: TRBV4-1; CDR3 DNA: TGCGCCAGCAGCCAGATGCCTGGGGGGGCTGGGACTGAAGCTTTCTTT; CDR3 protein: CASSQMPGGAGTEAFF
clone size: many; J gene: TRBJ2-5; D gene: -; V gene: TRBV2; CDR3 DNA: TGTGCCAGCACCGAAAGTCGTGAGACCCAGTACTTC; CDR3 protein: CASTESRETQYF
clone size: many; J gene: TRBJ2-2; D gene: TRBD2; V gene: TRBV3-1; CDR3 DNA: TGTGCCAGCAGCCACTCCTGGACTAGCGGGAACACCGGGGAGCTGTTTTTT; CDR3 protein: CASSHSWTSGNTGELFF
clone size: few; J gene: TRBJ1-1; D gene: TRBD1; V gene: TRBV6-1; CDR3 DNA: TGTGCCAGCAGGACTATTCGACAGGGTACCAACACTGAAGCTTTCTTT; CDR3 protein: CASRTIRQGTNTEAFF
clone size: -; J gene: TRBJ1-5; D gene: -; V gene: TRBV20-1; CDR3 DNA: TGCAGTGCTAAACCGGGCGCGGTTCAGCCCCAGCATTTT; CDR3 protein: CSAKPGAVQPQHF
clone size: many; J gene: TRBJ1-2; D gene: -; V gene: TRBV4-1; CDR3 DNA: TGCGCCAGCAGCCAAGATAGGGGCAGCGGGGGCTACACCTTC; CDR3 protein: CASSQDRGSGGYTF
clone size: -; J gene: TRBJ2-2; D gene: -; V gene: TRBV5-1; CDR3 DNA: TGCGCCAGCAGCTTGGTTCAATTGGCCGGGGAGCTGTTTTTT; CDR3 protein: CASSLVQLAGELFF
clone size: -; J gene: TRBJ2-5; D gene: -; V gene: TRBV7-9; CDR3 DNA: TGTGCCAGCAGCCCCCGGCCGGGGACCCAAGAGACCCAGTACTTC; CDR3 protein: CASSPRPGTQETQYF
clone size: few; J gene: TRBJ2-1; D gene: TRBD2; V gene: TRBV4-1; CDR3 DNA: TGCGCCAGCAGCCCCCCCCTAGCGGGGGGGTCCTACAATGAGCAGTTCTTC; CDR3 protein: CASSPPLAGGSYNEQFF
clone size: -; J gene: TRBJ2-7; D gene: TRBD1; V gene: TRBV28; CDR3 DNA: TGTGCCAGCAGTCTTGGGGGACAGGGTGGGGAGCAGTACTTC; CDR3 protein: CASSLGGQGGEQYF